This T cell receptor beta chain came from a study of blood T cell repertoires in COVID-19 (TCRdb year 2020). Regarding the research as a whole: Samples from collaborators originated in the United States, Italy and Spain and spanned both the acute and convalescent phases of COVID-19. The material from the prospective study consisted of cDNA or gDNA derived from T cells, B-cell-depleted T cells, or PBMCs. The dataset comprised deeply sampled blood TCRbeta repertoires from subjects exposed to, actively infected with, or recovered from COVID-19. The repertoires were released in a freely available public database intended as a resource for research on the immune response to SARS-CoV-2. The samples were drawn from the first 160 participants of the ongoing ImmuneRACE study and from 1,254 subjects provided by 6 global collaborators. Sample metadata almost always included a de-identified subject ID, COVID-19 status, age in years and sex. Where available, HLA class I and class II types were taken from metadata supplied by the sample provider and were not determined by assay-based typing. Results the study describes overall, beyond this receptor: The quantity of clinical and demographic metadata differed by source and by participant and was supplied without curation.

Whole blood was collected in K2EDTA tubes by collaborating institutions according to the institutions' own protocols. For TCRbeta analysis, collaborators shipped samples as frozen whole blood, isolated PBMCs, or DNA extracted from either of those sample types. TCRbeta CDR3 regions were amplified from genomic DNA by means of the immunoSEQ Assay, a bias-controlled multiplex PCR. From the authors' description of their analysis: Nucleated cell counts per sample were estimated from amplification of reference gene primers within the assay. To quantify the absolute abundance of each unique TCRbeta CDR3 rearrangement, sequence reads were collapsed and filtered. For each sample, productive Simpson clonality was calculated by taking the square root of Simpson's diversity index across productive rearrangements. The clones in this table, taken by TCRdb from immuneACCESS, are in-frame only. Not every clone is retained; where verified, under half of the shortfall comes from an unresolved V gene, and the cause of the rest is unknown. Clone size and the V and J calls come from that table; the DNA yielded D and trimming. Present in this sample are 110,000 or so clones, over 70% of which were seen just once. The ten biggest clones cover about 1.6% of the sample.

According to the germline V gene, CDR1 reads SGHTA and CDR2 reads FQGNSA. V and J are truncated by 3 bases and 9 bases respectively, leaving an intervening sequence of 6 bases. Its CDR3 holds 11 amino acids, cysteine through phenylalanine. The read is trimmed to its CDR3 DNA, 33 bases read in frame from base 1. A word on this clone: What antigen it recognizes has not been identified. No per-base quality is available; no much larger clone lies one base away.

Sequenced input: peripheral blood. This receptor was taken from a man aged 50 to 60 with acute or convalescent COVID-19. Rearrangement joined TRBV7-2 to TRBJ2-1, with the D gene uncertain. The DNA sequence follows: TGTGCCAGCAGCTTCGTTTCTGAGCAGTTCTTC. Translated, it reads CASSFVSEQFF. With the portions outside the CDR3 filled from the reference TRBV7-2 and TRBJ2-1 genes, the complete variable region becomes GAGVSQSPSNKVTEKGKDVELRCDPISGHTALYWYRQSLGQGLEFLIYFQGNSAPDKSGLPSDRFSAERTGGSVSTLTIQRTQQEDSAVYLCASSFVSEQFFGPGTRLTVL.